Following are 26 T cell receptor beta chains from one sample sequenced in a study of shared clonotypes between healthy human individuals. Naive-designated CD8 cells lacked CD45RO, were positively enriched for CCR7, and omitted terminally differentiated effector memory CD45RA+ cells. Here immunoSEQ multiplex PCR was the method, and the copy in TCRdb shows in-frame clones only, minus some. Of around 1,900,000 clones listed, around 93% were seen once; the top ten hold approximately 1.7%. The source material was naive CD8+ T cells from PBMCs. The receptors stem from a man aged 18 to 35 in good health. Some clones in this sample may be carry-over from other donors' samples.

The chain has TRBV28 and TRBJ1-1; D call uncertain. Trimming removed 2 bases at V and 2 bases at J, with 9 bases between. Germline lookup yields CDR1 MDHEN and CDR2 SYDVKM. There are 14 residues in the CDR3. CDR3 residues: CASSLRPDNTEAFF. The DNA for the CDR3 is TGTGCCAGCAGTTTAAGGCCGGACAACACTGAAGCTTTCTTT. Using reference TRBV28 and TRBJ1-1 for the parts outside the CDR3, the full variable domain is DVKVTQSSRYLVKRTGEKVFLECVQDMDHENMFWYRQDPGLGLRLIYFSYDVKMKEKGDIPEGYSVSREKKERFSLILESASTNQTSMYLCASSLRPDNTEAFFGQGTRLTVV.

The chain uses TRBV5-4 and TRBJ2-3; D may be TRBD1 (5 bases). The V gene lost 4 bases and the J gene lost 6 bases, with 15 bases spanning the gap. Germline V gene data show CDR1 as SGHNT and CDR2 as YYREEE (reference sequence). CDR3 size: 14 residues. CDR3 nucleotide sequence: TGTGCCAGCAGCCCCTACAGGAGTGTGGATACGCAGTATTTT. Translation gives CASSPYRSVDTQYF.

The chain links TRBV27 to TRBJ1-1; D not resolved. The V and J ends lost 4 bases and 1 base respectively, with 16 bases between them. The CDR3 is made up of 16 amino acids. Germline loops: CDR1 MNHEY, CDR2 SMNVEV (reference sequence). Here the CDR3 DNA reads TGTGCCAGCAGTTATTTCCCCAGCCTTACGAACACTGAAGCTTTCTTT. This sequence encodes CASSYFPSLTNTEAFF.

The count of this clone is one. The chain carries TRBV25-1 and TRBJ2-5; TRBD2 matches 8 bases. The CDR3 has 12 residues. Germline V gives CDR1 MGHDK, CDR2 SYGVNS. Unmatched junction bases numbered 3, after V lost 8 bases and J lost 4 bases. As DNA, the CDR3 is TGTGCCAGCCAGACTAGCGTAGAGACCCAGTACTTC. This encodes CASQTSVETQYF.

The chain recombines TRBV9 with TRBJ1-2, with TRBD1 matching 7 bases. Trimming took 4 bases from V and 2 from J; bases not matched to a gene: 11. CDR1 SGDLS and CDR2 YYNGEE come from the germline V gene. The CDR3 is 16 residues long. CDR3 sequence (DNA): TGTGCCAGCAGCCTCACTTCCGGGACAGACAACTATGGCTACACCTTC. It codes for CASSLTSGTDNYGYTF.

The rearrangement uses TRBV7-9 and TRBJ2-7; D is unresolved. Per the germline V gene, CDR1 is SEHNR and CDR2 is FQNEAQ (reference sequence). V was cut by 1 base and J by 5 bases, with 3 bases left in between. The CDR3 spans 11 residues. The CDR3 loop is CASSLEDEQYF. CDR3 bases: TGTGCCAGCAGCTTAGAGGACGAGCAGTACTTC.

To note about this clone: Additional DNA sequences in this sample encode the identical CDR3. The CDR3: CASSVDRSSYEQYF. For the CDR3, the DNA is TGTGCCAGCAGCGTAGACCGTAGCTCCTACGAGCAGTACTTC. The chain carries TRBV9 and TRBJ2-7, with no clear D. Germline values: CDR1 SGDLS, CDR2 YYNGEE. V was trimmed by 0 bases and J by 0 bases, leaving 7 bases between them. This CDR3 comprises 14 residues.

The genes are TRBV5-6 and TRBJ2-2; 8 bases match TRBD1. CDR1 is SGHDT, CDR2 YYEEEE, per germline. V was clipped by 0 bases and J by 6 bases; unmatched bases: 10. The CDR3 sequence is 17 residues long. The CDR3 DNA sequence: TGTGCCAGCAGCTTGGGGGGACAGGCGGAGGGCCCCGGGGAGCTGTTTTTT. Amino acids: CASSLGGQAEGPGELFF.

The V gene is TRBV6-1, the J gene TRBJ2-7, with D perhaps assigned TRBD1 or TRBD2 (5 bases each). Germline V CDR1 and CDR2: MNHNS, SASEGT. The CDR3 runs 18 residues. V shed 4 bases and J shed 3 bases, with 25 bases lying between them. In DNA form, the CDR3 reads TGTGCCAGCAGTGTCAATCGAGAAGGGACCCTTTTGGTCTACGAGCAGTACTTC. Translated, it gives CASSVNREGTLLVYEQYF.

The J gene is TRBJ1-5, the V gene TRBV15; D gene ambiguous. The V gene lost 0 bases and the J gene lost 3 bases, with 9 bases spanning the gap. The CDR3 spans 15 residues. Germline CDR1 LNHNV, CDR2 YYDKDF (reference sequence). CDR3: CATSRDRAPNQPQHF. The CDR3 nucleotides are TGTGCCACCAGCAGAGATCGGGCGCCCAATCAGCCCCAGCATTTT.

In nucleotides, the CDR3 is TGTGCCAGCAGCCAATTTGGGTTTGGGGCCAACGTCCTGACTTTC. Its protein is CASSQFGFGANVLTF. V usage is TRBV16 and J usage is TRBJ2-6, with D hard to call. The CDR3 totals 15 residues. From germline, CDR1 is KGHSY and CDR2 FQNENV. Trimming pared 1 base from V and 3 bases from J, leaving 7 bases between.

Turning to this clone: Additional DNA sequences in this sample encode the identical CDR3. The V and J genes are TRBV27 and TRBJ1-1, with 8 bases matching TRBD1. V trimming: 2 bases; J trimming: 4 bases; junction bases outside the gene matches: 3. Germline CDR1 and CDR2: MNHEY and SMNVEV (reference sequence). The CDR3 is 14 residues long. CDR3 DNA: TGTGCCAGCAGTTTACAGGGGGCGGGCACTGAAGCTTTCTTT. Its translation is CASSLQGAGTEAFF.

The V and J genes are TRBV13 and TRBJ1-4; D ambiguous. Trimming stripped 5 bases from V and 4 bases from J, with 11 bases between. This CDR3 spans 14 amino acids. Germline CDR1 PRHDT, CDR2 FYEKMQ (reference sequence). CDR3: CASSLDSGNEKLFF. CDR3 DNA: TGTGCCAGCAGCCTAGATTCGGGTAATGAAAAACTGTTTTTT.

This clone was counted once. Other DNA sequences in this specimen translate into the identical CDR3. The chain carries TRBV19 and TRBJ2-1; no clear D. CDR3 length: 12 residues. Per the germline V gene, CDR1 is LNHDA and CDR2 is SQIVND (reference sequence). V lost 6 bases and J 3 bases, leaving 6 bases between the germline ends. CDR3 sequence (DNA): TGTGCCAGTAGCCCCGGCTACAATGAGCAGTTCTTC. It specifies CASSPGYNEQFF.

The chain couples TRBV28 to TRBJ1-2; 9 bases match TRBD1. CDR1 MDHEN and CDR2 SYDVKM come from the germline V gene. The CDR3 is 13 amino acids. Trimming took 5 bases from V and 2 from J; bases not matched to a gene: 0. In nucleotides, the CDR3 is TGTGCCAGCAGTGGGACAGGGAACTATGGCTACACCTTC. This codes for CASSGTGNYGYTF.

The J gene is TRBJ2-7, the V gene TRBV9, with D perhaps TRBD1 (5 bases). Per germline, CDR1 SGDLS and CDR2 YYNGEE. V gave up 4 bases and J gave up 1 base, with 6 bases separating them. The CDR3 is 12 residues long. The CDR3 loop reads CASSQGSYEQYF. The CDR3 DNA sequence: TGTGCCAGCAGCCAGGGATCCTACGAGCAGTACTTC. Full variable domain (missing parts from reference TRBV9 and TRBJ2-7): DSGVTQTPKHLITATGQRVTLRCSPRSGDLSVYWYQQSLDQGLQFLIQYYNGEERAKGNILERFSAQQFPDLHSELNLSSLELGDSALYFCASSQGSYEQYFGPGTRLTVT.

The J gene is TRBJ2-7, the V gene TRBV6-5; 9 nucleotides align to TRBD1. Germline-derived CDR1 and CDR2 are MNHEY and SVGAGI. This CDR3 region has 15 residues. Trimming at V came to 5 bases and at J to 3 bases, leaving 8 bases not matched to a gene. The CDR3 region has the DNA TGTGCCAGCAGTCCATACAGGGGGCGATTCTACGAGCAGTACTTC. It codes for CASSPYRGRFYEQYF.

The rearrangement uses TRBV27 and TRBJ2-4, with a weak D call TRBD1 (6 bases). V was pared by 5 bases and J by 0 bases, with 17 bases between. Germline V CDR1 and CDR2: MNHEY, SMNVEV (reference sequence). The length of the CDR3 is 17 residues. CDR3 residues: CASSPGTGILAKNIQYF. In nucleotides, the CDR3 is TGTGCCAGCAGTCCAGGAACAGGGATTTTAGCCAAAAACATTCAGTACTTC.

The V gene is TRBV11-2, the J gene TRBJ2-5; D possibly corresponds to TRBD2 (7 bases). V was pared by 4 bases and J by 5 bases, with 17 bases between. Germline V gives CDR1 SGHAT, CDR2 FQNNGV. CDR3 size: 15 residues. Here the CDR3 reads CASSSGGGSGETQYF. For the CDR3, the DNA is TGTGCCAGCAGCTCGGGGGGCGGAAGCGGGGAGACCCAGTACTTC.

The chain combines TRBV5-1 with TRBJ2-5, with 7 bases lining up with TRBD1. Trimming at V came to 2 bases and at J to 4 bases, leaving 8 bases not matched to a gene. The V gene's germline CDR1 is SGHRS and CDR2 YFSETQ. There are 15 residues in the CDR3. The CDR3 region has the DNA TGCGCCAGCAGCTTCACAACAGGGGTAGGAGAGACCCAGTACTTC. Protein: CASSFTTGVGETQYF.

This chain joins TRBV30 and TRBJ1-1, with 10 bases aligning to TRBD1. The CDR3 covers 15 residues. V shed 7 bases, J shed 3 bases, and the junction held 11 bases outside the gene matches. Per germline, CDR1 GTSNPN and CDR2 SVGIG (reference sequence). The chain's CDR3 is CAYLGQGGFHTEAFF. The CDR3 bases are TGTGCCTACCTTGGACAGGGGGGGTTTCACACTGAAGCTTTCTTT.

The chain carries TRBV11-2 and TRBJ2-1; D call uncertain. Trimming took 1 base from V and 12 from J, leaving 10 bases between them. The germline gives CDR1 SGHAT, CDR2 FQNNGV. The CDR3 sequence is 12 residues long. The CDR3 sequence is CASSLVAKAQFF. The CDR3 DNA reads TGTGCCAGCAGCTTAGTGGCCAAGGCGCAGTTCTTC.

This clone was seen only once. The chain couples TRBV7-9 to TRBJ2-1; 12 positions match TRBD2. Germline V gene data show CDR1 as SEHNR and CDR2 as FQNEAQ (reference sequence). Unmatched junction bases numbered 3, after V lost 3 bases and J lost 6 bases. The CDR3 spans 15 residues. In DNA form, the CDR3 reads TGTGCCAGCAGCTTTGTACTAGCGGGAGGCAATGAGCAGTTCTTC. It translates to CASSFVLAGGNEQFF. The full variable domain, with the rest looked up from reference TRBV7-9 and TRBJ2-1, is DTGVSQNPRHKITKRGQNVTFRCDPISEHNRLYWYRQTLGQGPEFLTYFQNEAQLEKSRLLSDRFSAERPKGSFSTLEIQRTEQGDSAMYLCASSFVLAGGNEQFFGPGTRLTVL.

In its sample, this clone was seen once. V gene TRBV6-5 combines with J gene TRBJ2-1; possibly TRBD1 for D (5 bases). This CDR3 spans 14 amino acids. Germline V CDR1 and CDR2: MNHEY, SVGAGI. V was clipped by 4 bases and J by 4 bases, with 11 bases between them. The DNA for the CDR3 is TGTGCCAGCAGTTCTTATCAGGGATACAATGAGCAGTTCTTC. This sequence encodes CASSSYQGYNEQFF.

This sequence joins TRBV10-3 and TRBJ2-1; maybe TRBD2 (5 bases). CDR3 length: 14 amino acids. CDR1 and CDR2 from the germline V gene are ENHRY and SYGVKD. V lost 6 bases and J 0 bases, leaving 9 bases between the germline ends. The CDR3, as DNA: TGTGCCATCAGGAGGGATCCCTCCTACAATGAGCAGTTCTTC. It codes for CAIRRDPSYNEQFF.

The V call is TRBV7-9, the J call TRBJ2-3, with 9 bases lining up with TRBD2. V gave up 1 base and J gave up 2 bases; unmatched junction bases: 4. The CDR3 is 16 amino acids. Germline loops: CDR1 SEHNR, CDR2 FQNEAQ (reference sequence). CDR3 region: CASSLEGTSFTDTQYF. The CDR3 coding sequence is TGTGCCAGCAGCTTAGAAGGGACTAGCTTCACAGATACGCAGTATTTT.